Presented here are 22 T cell receptor beta chains from one specimen sequenced in a study of blood T cell repertoires in COVID-19. Repertoires were generated with immunoSEQ multiplex PCR, while TCRdb's copy carries only in-frame clones and drops some. This sample has 300,000 to 400,000 clones; around 87% occur once, and the top ten carry more than 0.85%. The material sequenced was PBMCs or T cells enriched from blood (not recorded which). The receptors stem from a woman in her twenties or thirties with acute COVID-19.

The rearrangement joins TRBV6-5 to TRBJ2-3, with a weak D call TRBD2 (6 bases). From germline, CDR1 is MNHEY and CDR2 SVGAGI. Trimming pared 7 bases from V and 2 bases from J, leaving 16 bases between. The CDR3 covers 15 residues. The CDR3 here is CASTRVAGYTDTQYF. In DNA form, the CDR3 reads TGTGCCAGCACTCGTGTCGCGGGATACACAGATACGCAGTATTTT.

The rearrangement uses TRBV7-6 and TRBJ1-1, with D hard to call. Germline lookup yields CDR1 SGHVS and CDR2 FNYEAQ. Trimming left V 0 bases short and J 0 bases short, with 2 bases between. This CDR3 spans 13 amino acids. CDR3 residues: CASSLAMNTEAFF. The CDR3 DNA sequence: TGTGCCAGCAGCTTAGCTATGAACACTGAAGCTTTCTTT.

The V call is TRBV20-1, the J call TRBJ1-2, with D uncertain. With 5 bases removed from V and 5 bases from J, the gap between germline ends came to 6 bases. The CDR3 spans 10 residues. Germline V gives CDR1 DFQATT, CDR2 SNEGSKA (reference sequence). The DNA of the CDR3 is TGCAGTGCTCCCAGATATGGCTACACCTTC. Translated: CSAPRYGYTF.

The chain employs TRBV4-1 and TRBJ1-2; D possibly corresponds to TRBD1 (5 bases). V lost 1 base, J lost 0 bases, and 9 bases lay in between. The CDR3 covers 15 residues. Germline lookup yields CDR1 MGHRA and CDR2 YSYEKL. The CDR3 protein is CASSQADSANYGYTF. The CDR3 coding sequence is TGCGCCAGCAGCCAAGCCGACAGCGCTAACTATGGCTACACCTTC.

Regarding this clone: Other nucleotide sequences from this sample produce the same CDR3. CDR3 DNA sequence: TGTGCCAGCAGTGAGAACACAAACTCTGGAAACACCATATATTTT. It translates to CASSENTNSGNTIYF. The V and J genes are TRBV6-1 and TRBJ1-3, with D unclear. Germline loops: CDR1 MNHNS, CDR2 SASEGT. The ends were cut back, 3 bases at V and 0 bases at J, with 9 bases in the middle. This CDR3 region has 15 residues.

This chain uses TRBV19 with TRBJ2-2; TRBD1 matches 7 bases. Germline loops: CDR1 LNHDA, CDR2 SQIVND (reference sequence). The junction had 2 bases not matched to a gene; V was cut back by 6 bases and J by 1 base. The CDR3 totals 14 residues. CDR3 protein: CASSWDRNTGELFF. The CDR3, as DNA: TGTGCCAGTAGCTGGGACAGGAACACCGGGGAGCTGTTTTTT.

The chain joins TRBV5-6 to TRBJ1-2, with a weak D call TRBD1 (5 bases). The CDR3 runs 13 residues. The germline CDR1 and CDR2 sequences are SGHDT and YYEEEE. V lost 4 bases to trimming and J lost 6 bases, with 13 bases between them. CDR3 nucleotides: TGTGCCAGCAGCCAGGGCCTTTTTAATGGCTACACCTTC. It encodes CASSQGLFNGYTF. Based on the CDR3 plus reference TRBV5-6 and TRBJ1-2, the full variable domain is DAGVTQSPTHLIKTRGQQVTLRCSPKSGHDTVSWYQQALGQGPQFIFQYYEEEERQRGNFPDRFSGHQFPNYSSELNVNALLLGDSALYLCASSQGLFNGYTFGSGTRLTVV.

The chain joins TRBV4-1 to TRBJ1-4; TRBD1 aligns across 7 bases. Germline trimming cut 1 base from V and 3 bases from J; bases unmatched to any gene: 8. Germline CDR1 is MGHRA and CDR2 is YSYEKL. This CDR3 region has 17 residues. CDR3 loop: CASSQGSVRGPNEKLFF. CDR3 nucleotides: TGCGCCAGCAGCCAAGGTTCAGTGAGGGGGCCTAATGAAAAACTGTTTTTT.

The CDR3 here is CASSSGTGELGAYEQYF. Written as DNA, the CDR3 is TGTGCCAGTAGTTCCGGGACAGGGGAATTGGGGGCCTACGAGCAGTACTTC. The chain uses TRBV19 and TRBJ2-7, with 10 bases lining up with TRBD1. This CDR3 contains 17 residues. Germline V gene data show CDR1 as LNHDA and CDR2 as SQIVND (reference sequence). The trim removed 5 bases at V and 2 bases at J, leaving 12 bases unmatched.

This chain uses TRBV5-1 with TRBJ2-7; 7 bases match TRBD2. The germline V gene encodes CDR1 SGHRS and CDR2 YFSETQ. CDR3 length: 14 amino acids. The trim removed 2 bases at V and 0 bases at J, leaving 2 bases unmatched. CDR3 protein: CASSFGGSSYEQYF. CDR3 nucleotide sequence: TGCGCCAGCAGCTTCGGCGGGAGCTCCTACGAGCAGTACTTC.

V gene TRBV4-1 combines with J gene TRBJ2-2; 8 bases align to TRBD1. The CDR3 has 16 amino acids. CDR1 is MGHRA and CDR2 is YSYEKL in the germline V gene. Trimming cost V 1 base and J 2 bases; bases outside gene matches: 3. In DNA form, the CDR3 reads TGCGCCAGCAGCCAAGTGGGACAGGATAACACCGGGGAGCTGTTTTTT. Its protein is CASSQVGQDNTGELFF.

The chain recombines TRBV5-4 with TRBJ1-2; D remains ambiguous. Looked up from germline, CDR1 is SGHNT and CDR2 is YYREEE (reference sequence). Deletions cut 0 bases from V and 2 bases from J, with 5 bases between. This CDR3 region has 13 residues. CDR3 sequence reads: CASSLATNYGYTF. The CDR3 nucleotides read TGTGCCAGCAGCTTGGCCACAAACTATGGCTACACCTTC.

In this sample, this clone turned up once. This sequence joins TRBV6-2 or TRBV6-3 and TRBJ1-1; a possible D gene is TRBD1 (5 bases). V was clipped by 3 bases and J by 7 bases, with 15 bases between them. This CDR3 has 14 amino acids. CDR1 is MNHEY, CDR2 SVGEGT, per germline. The CDR3, as DNA: TGTGCCAGCAGTTATCTGCGGCAGGGCCGTGAAGCTTTCTTT. The encoded protein is CASSYLRQGREAFF.

V gene TRBV19 combines with J gene TRBJ2-1, with D tentatively TRBD1 (5 bases). CDR3 length equals 14 residues. Germline V gene lookup returns CDR1 LNHDA and CDR2 SQIVND (reference sequence). Trimming shortened V by 6 bases and J by 6 bases, and 15 bases separated the two germline ends. The CDR3 bases are TGTGCCAGTAGGACAATCTTTCAGGGCAATGAGCAGTTCTTC. Residues: CASRTIFQGNEQFF.

The J gene is TRBJ2-7, the V gene TRBV12-5; D not certain. Between the trimmed V and J ends, which lost 3 bases and 3 bases, there was a span of 9 bases. The CDR3 length is 13 residues. From germline, CDR1 is LGHNT and CDR2 FRNRAP. CDR3 protein: CASGLHTRYEQYF. For the CDR3, the DNA is TGTGCTAGTGGTTTACACACACGCTACGAGCAGTACTTC.

The chain recombines TRBV13 with TRBJ1-6; 7 bases align to TRBD1. CDR3 length: 18 residues. Unmatched junction bases numbered 12, after V lost 0 bases and J lost 7 bases. The germline V gene encodes CDR1 PRHDT and CDR2 FYEKMQ (reference sequence). CDR3 residues: CASSLGLDRLGGNSPLHF. The CDR3 coding sequence is TGTGCCAGCAGCTTAGGCCTGGACAGGTTGGGTGGGAATTCACCCCTCCACTTT. Complete variable domain (other parts from reference TRBV13 and TRBJ1-6): AAGVIQSPRHLIKEKRETATLKCYPIPRHDTVYWYQQGPGQDPQFLISFYEKMQSDKGSIPDRFSAQQFSDYHSELNMSSLELGDSALYFCASSLGLDRLGGNSPLHFGNGTRLTVT.

In the case of this clone: The same CDR3 can be traced to other DNA sequences in this sample. The rearrangement links TRBV24-1 to TRBJ1-1, with TRBD1 as a possible D gene (5 bases). V dropped 3 bases and J dropped 5 bases, with 12 bases sitting between them. The CDR3 contains 14 residues. The germline gives CDR1 KGHDR, CDR2 SFDVKD. The CDR3 spells CATSDRREGTEAFF. The CDR3 DNA reads as TGTGCCACCAGTGATCGTAGGGAGGGGACTGAAGCTTTCTTT.

The genes are TRBV18 and TRBJ1-1, with a tentative D call TRBD1 (5 bases). Germline V gene lookup returns CDR1 KGHSH and CDR2 LQKENI. This CDR3 is built from 14 residues. The germline V and J ends were trimmed by 4 bases and 0 bases, with 9 bases remaining between them. The CDR3: CASSRRDLNTEAFF. The CDR3 DNA reads as TGTGCCAGCTCACGCAGGGATTTGAACACTGAAGCTTTCTTT.

The chain recombines TRBV19 with TRBJ1-1, with D tentatively TRBD1 (6 bases). Germline-derived CDR1 and CDR2 are LNHDA and SQIVND (reference sequence). V lost 9 bases, J lost 4 bases, and 15 bases lay in between. This CDR3 spans 13 amino acids. The DNA of the CDR3 is TGTGCCAGCAGCAGGGGCCTGAGCACTGAAGCTTTCTTT. Translated: CASSRGLSTEAFF.

A single count supports this clone. The J gene is TRBJ1-2, the V gene TRBV4-1; 8 positions agree with TRBD1. The junction had 4 bases not matched to a gene; V was cut back by 4 bases and J by 3 bases. The CDR3 sequence is 14 residues long. Germline V gives CDR1 MGHRA, CDR2 YSYEKL. The CDR3 protein is CASSPQTGDYGYTF. CDR3 nucleotides: TGCGCCAGCAGCCCTCAGACAGGGGACTATGGCTACACCTTC.

The chain joins TRBV18 to TRBJ1-5, with D tentatively TRBD1 (6 bases). CDR1 is KGHSH, CDR2 LQKENI, per germline. The CDR3 is made up of 16 amino acids. Trimming removed 4 bases at V and 1 base at J, with 14 bases between. CDR3 in DNA: TGTGCCAGCTCACGGTTCAGGGGCGGGAGCAATCAGCCCCAGCATTTT. This translates into CASSRFRGGSNQPQHF.

The CDR3 bases are TGTGCCAGCAGCCTACAGTACTTC. This translates into CASSLQYF. This rearrangement joins TRBV7-9 to TRBJ2-7; the D is unclear. Germline V gene data show CDR1 as SEHNR and CDR2 as FQNEAQ (reference sequence). The V end lost 5 bases, the J end lost 10 bases, and 3 bases lay between the germline ends. The CDR3 totals 8 residues.